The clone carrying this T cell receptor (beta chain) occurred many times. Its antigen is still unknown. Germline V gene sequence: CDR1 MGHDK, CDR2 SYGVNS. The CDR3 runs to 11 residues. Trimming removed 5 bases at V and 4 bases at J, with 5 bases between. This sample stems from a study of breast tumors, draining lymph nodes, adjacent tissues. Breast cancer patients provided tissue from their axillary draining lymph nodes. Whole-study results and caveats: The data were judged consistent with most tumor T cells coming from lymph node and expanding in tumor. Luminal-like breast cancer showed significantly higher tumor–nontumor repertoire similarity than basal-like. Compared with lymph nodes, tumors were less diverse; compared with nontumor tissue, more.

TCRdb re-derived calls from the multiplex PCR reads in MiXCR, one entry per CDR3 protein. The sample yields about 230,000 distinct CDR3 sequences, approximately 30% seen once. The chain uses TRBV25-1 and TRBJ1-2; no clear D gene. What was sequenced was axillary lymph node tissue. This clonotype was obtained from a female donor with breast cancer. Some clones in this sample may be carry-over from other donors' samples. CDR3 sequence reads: CASSTRYGYTF. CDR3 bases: TGTGCCAGCAGTACACGCTATGGCTACACCTTC.